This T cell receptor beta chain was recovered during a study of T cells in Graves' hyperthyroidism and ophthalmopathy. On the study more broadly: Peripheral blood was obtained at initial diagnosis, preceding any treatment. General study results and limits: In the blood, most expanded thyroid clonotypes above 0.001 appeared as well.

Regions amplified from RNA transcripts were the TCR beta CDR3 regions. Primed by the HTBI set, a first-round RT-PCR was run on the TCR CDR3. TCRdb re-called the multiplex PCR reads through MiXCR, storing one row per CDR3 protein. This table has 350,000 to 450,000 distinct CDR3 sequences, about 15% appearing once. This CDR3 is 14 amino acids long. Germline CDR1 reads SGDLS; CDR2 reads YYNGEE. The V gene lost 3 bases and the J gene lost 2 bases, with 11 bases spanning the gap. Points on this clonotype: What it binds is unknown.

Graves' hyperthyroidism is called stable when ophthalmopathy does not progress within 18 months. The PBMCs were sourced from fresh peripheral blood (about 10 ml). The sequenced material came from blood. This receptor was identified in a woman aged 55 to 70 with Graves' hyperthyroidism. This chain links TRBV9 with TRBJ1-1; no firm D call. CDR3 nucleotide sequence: TGTGCCAGCAGCGCCCATACAGCCAACACTGAAGCTTTCTTT. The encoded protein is CASSAHTANTEAFF.